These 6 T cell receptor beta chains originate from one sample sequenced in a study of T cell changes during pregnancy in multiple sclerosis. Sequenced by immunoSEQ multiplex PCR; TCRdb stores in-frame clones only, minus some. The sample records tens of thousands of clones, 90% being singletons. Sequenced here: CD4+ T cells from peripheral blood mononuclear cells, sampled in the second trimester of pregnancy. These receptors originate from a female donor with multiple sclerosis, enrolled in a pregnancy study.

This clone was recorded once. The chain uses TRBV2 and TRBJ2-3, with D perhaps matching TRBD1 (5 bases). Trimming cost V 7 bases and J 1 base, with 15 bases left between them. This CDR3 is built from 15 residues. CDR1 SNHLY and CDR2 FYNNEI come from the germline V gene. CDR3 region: CASTTQGPGTDTQYF. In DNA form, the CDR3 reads TGTGCCAGCACCACCCAGGGTCCCGGCACAGATACGCAGTATTTT.

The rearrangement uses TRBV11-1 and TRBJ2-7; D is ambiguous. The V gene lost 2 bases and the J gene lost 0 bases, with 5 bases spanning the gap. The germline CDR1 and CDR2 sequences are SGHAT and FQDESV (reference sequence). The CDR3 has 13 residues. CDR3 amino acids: CASSLSGSYEQYF. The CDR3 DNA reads TGTGCCAGCAGCTTATCGGGCTCCTACGAGCAGTACTTC.

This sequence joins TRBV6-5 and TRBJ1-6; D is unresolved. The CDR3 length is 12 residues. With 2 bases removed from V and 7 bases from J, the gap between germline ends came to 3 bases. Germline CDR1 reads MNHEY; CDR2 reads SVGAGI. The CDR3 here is CASSYSNSPLHF. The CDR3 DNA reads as TGTGCCAGCAGTTACAGCAATTCACCCCTCCACTTT.

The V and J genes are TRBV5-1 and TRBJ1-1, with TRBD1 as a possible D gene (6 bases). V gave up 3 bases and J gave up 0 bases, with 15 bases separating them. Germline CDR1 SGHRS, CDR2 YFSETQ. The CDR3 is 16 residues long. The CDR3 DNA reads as TGCGCCAGCAGCTCCGCCACAGGGTCCATGAACACTGAAGCTTTCTTT. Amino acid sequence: CASSSATGSMNTEAFF.

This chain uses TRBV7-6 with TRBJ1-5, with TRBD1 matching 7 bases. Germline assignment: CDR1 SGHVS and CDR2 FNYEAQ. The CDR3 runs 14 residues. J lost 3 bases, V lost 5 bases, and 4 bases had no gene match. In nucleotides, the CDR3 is TGTGCCAGCAGCAGGGGACAGTTCAATCAGCCCCAGCATTTT. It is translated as CASSRGQFNQPQHF.

The CDR3 region has the DNA TGTGCCAGCAGTCCAACTTTATACACAGATACGCAGTATTTT. This sequence encodes CASSPTLYTDTQYF. This chain uses TRBV7-3 with TRBJ2-3; D is undetermined. Per germline, CDR1 SGHTA and CDR2 FQGTGA. This CDR3 has 14 residues. V was pared by 6 bases and J by 2 bases, with 12 bases between.